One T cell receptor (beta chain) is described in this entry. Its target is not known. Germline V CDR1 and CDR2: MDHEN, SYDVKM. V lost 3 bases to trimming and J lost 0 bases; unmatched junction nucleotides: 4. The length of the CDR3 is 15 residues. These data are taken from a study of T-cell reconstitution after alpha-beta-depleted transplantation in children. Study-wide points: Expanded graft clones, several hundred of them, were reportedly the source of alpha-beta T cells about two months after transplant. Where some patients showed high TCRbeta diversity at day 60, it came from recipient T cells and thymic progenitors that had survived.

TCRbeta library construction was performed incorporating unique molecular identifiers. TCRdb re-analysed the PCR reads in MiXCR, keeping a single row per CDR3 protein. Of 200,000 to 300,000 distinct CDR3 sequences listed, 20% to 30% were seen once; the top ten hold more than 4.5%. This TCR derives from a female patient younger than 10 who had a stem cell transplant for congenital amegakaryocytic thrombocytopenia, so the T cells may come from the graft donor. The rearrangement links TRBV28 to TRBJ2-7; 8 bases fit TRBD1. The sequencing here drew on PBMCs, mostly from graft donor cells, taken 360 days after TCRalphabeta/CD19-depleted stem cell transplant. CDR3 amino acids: CASSFRDRISYEQYF. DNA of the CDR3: TGTGCCAGCAGTTTCCGGGACAGGATCTCCTACGAGCAGTACTTC.